The 7 T cell receptor beta chains presented below share a single source sample, sequenced in a study of T cells in Graves' hyperthyroidism and ophthalmopathy. Researchers took RNA transcripts and amplified the TCR beta CDR3 regions from them. HTBI primers were used for first-round RT-PCR of the TCR CDR3. TCRdb re-analysed the multiplex PCR reads in MiXCR, keeping a single row per CDR3 protein. The sample includes 700,000 or so distinct CDR3 sequences, roughly 15% of them seen just once. Source material: blood. These receptor sequences come from a woman between 45 and 65 years old with Graves' ophthalmopathy.

This clonotype was counted ten times or more. The CDR3: CASSFAARPWAQYF. In nucleotides, the CDR3 is TGTGCCAGCAGTTTTGCCGCCCGGCCCTGGGCCCAGTACTTC. This chain joins TRBV28 and TRBJ2-5; D gene uncertain. The CDR3 is 14 amino acids. V lost 3 bases, J lost 9 bases, and 17 bases lay in between. From germline, CDR1 is MDHEN and CDR2 SYDVKM.

Only a few counts were recorded for this clonotype. The chain links TRBV14 to TRBJ1-2; possible D gene TRBD1, 6 bases. Germline V gene data show CDR1 as SGHDN and CDR2 as FVKESK. The CDR3 has 16 residues. The V end lost 3 bases, the J end lost 4 bases, and 18 bases lay between the germline ends. The CDR3 sequence: CASSQGGVEPPYGYTF. CDR3 coding DNA: TGTGCCAGCAGCCAGGGGGGCGTAGAGCCTCCCTATGGCTACACCTTC. The variable domain in full, completed from reference TRBV14 and TRBJ1-2, reads EAGVTQFPSHSVIEKGQTVTLRCDPISGHDNLYWYRRVMGKEIKFLLHFVKESKQDESGMPNNRFLAERTGGTYSTLKVQPAELEDSGVYFCASSQGGVEPPYGYTFGSGTRLTVV.

This clonotype was seen at least ten times. V usage is TRBV7-9 and J usage is TRBJ1-2; 7 bases agree with TRBD1. Trimming at V came to 5 bases and at J to 6 bases, leaving 12 bases not matched to a gene. The CDR3 is made up of 15 amino acids. Germline loops: CDR1 SEHNR, CDR2 FQNEAQ (reference sequence). CDR3 sequence reads: CASSPPGQRKDGYTF. CDR3 coding DNA: TGTGCCAGCAGCCCACCGGGACAGAGAAAGGATGGCTACACCTTC.

This clonotype was seen at least ten times. The CDR3 region has the DNA TGTGCCAGCAGCGATCCATCTAGCGGGAACTCCTACGAGCAGTACTTC. Protein sequence: CASSDPSSGNSYEQYF. The chain links TRBV2 to TRBJ2-7; 9 bases line up with TRBD2. Germline CDR1 SNHLY, CDR2 FYNNEI. This CDR3 is built from 16 residues. Unmatched junction bases numbered 9, after V lost 6 bases and J lost 0 bases.

This clonotype was observed many times. This chain uses TRBV12-3 or TRBV12-4 with TRBJ2-3, with TRBD2 identical over 10 bases. V shed 1 base and J 3 bases; nucleotides not matched to a gene: 4. The length of the CDR3 is 16 residues. CDR3 sequence reads: CASSLGSGRRTDTQYF. Here the CDR3 DNA reads TGTGCCAGCAGTTTAGGTAGCGGGAGGAGAACAGATACGCAGTATTTT.

This clonotype occurred many times. The genes are TRBV7-3 and TRBJ2-3; the D gene is possibly TRBD2 (6 bases). This CDR3 region has 15 residues. V lost 0 bases, J lost 2 bases, and 9 bases lay in between. Germline V gene lookup returns CDR1 SGHTA and CDR2 FQGTGA. The CDR3 loop reads CASSLTSGYTDTQYF. The CDR3 DNA is TGTGCCAGCAGCTTAACTAGCGGATACACAGATACGCAGTATTTT.

This clonotype was observed a handful of times. The chain couples TRBV20-1 to TRBJ1-2, with a tentative D call TRBD1 (6 bases). Trimming removed 4 bases from V and 5 bases from J, with 17 bases in between. The germline CDR1 and CDR2 sequences are DFQATT and SNEGSKA (reference sequence). The CDR3 runs 14 residues. In DNA, the CDR3 is TGCAGTGCTACCCGAGGACAGAACATGTATGGCTACACCTTC. This encodes CSATRGQNMYGYTF.